Detailed here is one T cell receptor beta chain. This sample stems from a study of blood T cells in healthy people across ages. They isolated at least 7 million PBMCs from each sample. Then a second PCR, running about 7 to 11 cycles, was carried out with a sample-barcoded 5' primer and a J-beta primer mix. With 12 random nucleotides, a template-switch adaptor tagged each individual cDNA molecule. TCRdb reprocessed the 5' RACE reads via MiXCR and lists one record per CDR3 protein. The sample yields 1.5 million or so distinct CDR3 sequences, less than 45% seen once. Trimming took 2 bases from V and 4 from J; bases not matched to a gene: 3. The CDR3 runs to 16 residues. CDR1 is MNHEY, CDR2 SVGAGI, per germline.

This clonotype originated in a woman between 18 and 29 years old in good health. Material for sequencing was blood. V and J are TRBV6-5 and TRBJ2-1, with TRBD2 identical over 12 bases. CDR3 DNA sequence: TGTGCCAGCAGTTACGCCACTAGCGGGGGGTACAATGAGCAGTTCTTC. Amino acids: CASSYATSGGYNEQFF.